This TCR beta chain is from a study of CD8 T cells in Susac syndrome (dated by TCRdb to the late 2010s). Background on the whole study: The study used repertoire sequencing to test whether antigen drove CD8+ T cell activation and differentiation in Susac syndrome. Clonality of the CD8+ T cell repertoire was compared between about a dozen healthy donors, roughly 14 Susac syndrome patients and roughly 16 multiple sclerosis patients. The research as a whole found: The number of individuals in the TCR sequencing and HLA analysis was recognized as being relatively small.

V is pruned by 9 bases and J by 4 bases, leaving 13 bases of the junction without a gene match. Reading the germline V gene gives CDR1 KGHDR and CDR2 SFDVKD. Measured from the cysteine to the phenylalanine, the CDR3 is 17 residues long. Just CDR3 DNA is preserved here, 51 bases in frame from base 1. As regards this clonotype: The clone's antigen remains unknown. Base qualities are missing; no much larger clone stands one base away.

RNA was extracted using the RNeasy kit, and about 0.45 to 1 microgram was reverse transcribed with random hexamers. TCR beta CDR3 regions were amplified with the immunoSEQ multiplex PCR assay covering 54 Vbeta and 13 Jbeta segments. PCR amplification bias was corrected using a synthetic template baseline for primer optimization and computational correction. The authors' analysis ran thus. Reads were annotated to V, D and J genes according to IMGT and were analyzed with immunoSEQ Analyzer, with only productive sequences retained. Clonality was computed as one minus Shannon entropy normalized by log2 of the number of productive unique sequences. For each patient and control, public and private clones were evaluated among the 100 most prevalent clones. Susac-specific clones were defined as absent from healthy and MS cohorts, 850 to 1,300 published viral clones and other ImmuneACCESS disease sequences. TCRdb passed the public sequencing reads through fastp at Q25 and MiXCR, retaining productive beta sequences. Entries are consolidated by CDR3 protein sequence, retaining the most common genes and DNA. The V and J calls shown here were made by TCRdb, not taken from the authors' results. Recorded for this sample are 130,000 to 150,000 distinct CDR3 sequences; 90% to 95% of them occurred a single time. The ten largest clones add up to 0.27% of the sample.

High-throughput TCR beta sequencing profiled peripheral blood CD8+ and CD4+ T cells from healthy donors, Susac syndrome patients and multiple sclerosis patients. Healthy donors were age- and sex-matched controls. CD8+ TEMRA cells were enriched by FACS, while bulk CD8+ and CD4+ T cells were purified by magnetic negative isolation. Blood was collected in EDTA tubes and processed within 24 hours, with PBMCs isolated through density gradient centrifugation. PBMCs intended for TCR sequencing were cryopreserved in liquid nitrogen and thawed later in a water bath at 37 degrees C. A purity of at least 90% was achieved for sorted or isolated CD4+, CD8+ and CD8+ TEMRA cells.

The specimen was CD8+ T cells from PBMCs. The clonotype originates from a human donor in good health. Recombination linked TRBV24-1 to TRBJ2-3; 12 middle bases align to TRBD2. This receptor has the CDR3 CATSRSRLAGDADTQYF. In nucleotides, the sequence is TGTGCCACCTCACGGTCCCGACTAGCGGGAGATGCAGATACGCAGTATTTT.